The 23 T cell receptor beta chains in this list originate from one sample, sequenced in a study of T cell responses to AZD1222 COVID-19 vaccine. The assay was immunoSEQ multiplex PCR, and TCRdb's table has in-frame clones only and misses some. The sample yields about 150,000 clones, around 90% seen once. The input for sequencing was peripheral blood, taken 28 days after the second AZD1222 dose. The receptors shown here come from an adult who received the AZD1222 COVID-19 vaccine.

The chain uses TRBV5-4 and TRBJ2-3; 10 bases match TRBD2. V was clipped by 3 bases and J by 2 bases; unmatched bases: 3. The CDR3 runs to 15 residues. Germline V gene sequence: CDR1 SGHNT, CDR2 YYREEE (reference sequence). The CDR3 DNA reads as TGTGCCAGCAGCTGGACTAGCGGCCACACAGATACGCAGTATTTT. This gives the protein CASSWTSGHTDTQYF.

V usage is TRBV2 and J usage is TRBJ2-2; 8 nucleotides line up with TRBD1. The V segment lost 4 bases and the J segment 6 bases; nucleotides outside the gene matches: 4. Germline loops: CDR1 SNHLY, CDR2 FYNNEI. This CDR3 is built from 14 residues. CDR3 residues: CASSGQGSAGELFF. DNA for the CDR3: TGTGCCAGCAGTGGACAGGGGTCTGCCGGGGAGCTGTTTTTT.

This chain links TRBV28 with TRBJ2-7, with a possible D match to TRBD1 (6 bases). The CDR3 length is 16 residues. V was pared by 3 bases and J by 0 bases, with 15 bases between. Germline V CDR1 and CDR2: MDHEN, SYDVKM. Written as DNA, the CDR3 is TGTGCCAGCAGTTTGAGAACAGGGTTCAGCTCCTACGAGCAGTACTTC. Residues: CASSLRTGFSSYEQYF.

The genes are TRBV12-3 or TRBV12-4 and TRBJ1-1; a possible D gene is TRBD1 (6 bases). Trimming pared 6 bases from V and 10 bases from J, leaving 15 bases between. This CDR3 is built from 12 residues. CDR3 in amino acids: CASRADRDLAFF. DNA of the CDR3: TGTGCCAGCAGAGCGGACAGAGATCTAGCTTTCTTT.

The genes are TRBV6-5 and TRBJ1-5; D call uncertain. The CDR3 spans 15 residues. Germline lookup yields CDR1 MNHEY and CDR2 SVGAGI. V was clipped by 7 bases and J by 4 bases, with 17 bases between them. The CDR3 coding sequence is TGTGCCAGCAATCAAAGGAAGGGTAGAAATCAGCCCCAGCATTTT. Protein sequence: CASNQRKGRNQPQHF.

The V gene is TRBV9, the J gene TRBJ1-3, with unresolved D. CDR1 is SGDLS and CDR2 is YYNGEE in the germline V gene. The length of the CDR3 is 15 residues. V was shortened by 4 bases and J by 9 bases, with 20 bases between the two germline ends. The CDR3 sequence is CASSPGPPGVGTIYF. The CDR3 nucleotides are TGTGCCAGCAGCCCCGGTCCCCCTGGGGTAGGCACCATATATTTT.

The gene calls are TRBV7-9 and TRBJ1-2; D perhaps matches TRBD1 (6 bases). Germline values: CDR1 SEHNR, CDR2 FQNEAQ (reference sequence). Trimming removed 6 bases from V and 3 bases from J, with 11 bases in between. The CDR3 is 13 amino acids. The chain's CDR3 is CASSPGVHYGYTF. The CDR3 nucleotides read TGTGCCAGCAGTCCAGGGGTTCACTATGGCTACACCTTC.

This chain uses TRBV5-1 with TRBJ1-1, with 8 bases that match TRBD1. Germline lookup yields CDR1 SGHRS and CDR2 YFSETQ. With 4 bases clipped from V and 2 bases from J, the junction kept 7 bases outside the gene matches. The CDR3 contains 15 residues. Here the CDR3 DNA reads TGCGCCAGCAGCATATTAACAGGGGGTAACACTGAAGCTTTCTTT. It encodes CASSILTGGNTEAFF.

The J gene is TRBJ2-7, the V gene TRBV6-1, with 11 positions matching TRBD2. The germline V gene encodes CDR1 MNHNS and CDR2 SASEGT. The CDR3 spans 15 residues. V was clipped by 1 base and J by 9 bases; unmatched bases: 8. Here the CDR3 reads CASSEGGLAGGRQYF. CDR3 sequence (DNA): TGTGCCAGCAGTGAAGGCGGGCTAGCGGGGGGAAGGCAGTACTTC.

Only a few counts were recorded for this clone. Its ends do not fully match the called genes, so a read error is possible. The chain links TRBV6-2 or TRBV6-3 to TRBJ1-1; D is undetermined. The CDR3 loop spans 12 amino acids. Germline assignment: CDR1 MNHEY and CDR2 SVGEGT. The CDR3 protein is CASSYGVLDPYF. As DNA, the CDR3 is TGTGCCAGCAGTTACGGGGTTCTCGACCCGTACTTT.

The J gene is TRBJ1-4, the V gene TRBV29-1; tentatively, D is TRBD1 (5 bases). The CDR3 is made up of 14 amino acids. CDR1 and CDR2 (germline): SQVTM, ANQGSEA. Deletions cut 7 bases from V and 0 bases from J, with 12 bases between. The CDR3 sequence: CSARDGATNEKLFF. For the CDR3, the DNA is TGCAGCGCTCGGGACGGCGCAACTAATGAAAAACTGTTTTTT.

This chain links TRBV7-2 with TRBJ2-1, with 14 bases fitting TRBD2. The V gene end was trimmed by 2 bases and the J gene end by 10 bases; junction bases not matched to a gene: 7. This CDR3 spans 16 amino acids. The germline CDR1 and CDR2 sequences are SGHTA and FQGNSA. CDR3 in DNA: TGTGCCAGCAGCTTACCGGGACTAGCGGGAGAAGGCGAGCAGTTCTTC. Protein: CASSLPGLAGEGEQFF.

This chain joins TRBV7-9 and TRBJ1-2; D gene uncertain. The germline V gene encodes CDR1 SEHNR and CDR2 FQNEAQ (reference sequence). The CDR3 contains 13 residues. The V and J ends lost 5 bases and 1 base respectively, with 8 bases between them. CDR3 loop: CASSRRSNYGYTF. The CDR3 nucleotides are TGTGCCAGCAGCCGGAGGAGTAACTATGGCTACACCTTC.

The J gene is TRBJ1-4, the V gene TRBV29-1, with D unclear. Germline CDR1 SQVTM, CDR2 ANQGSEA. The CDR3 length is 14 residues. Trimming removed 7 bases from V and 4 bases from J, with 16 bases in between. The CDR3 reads CSAAASTRNEKLFF. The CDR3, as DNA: TGCAGCGCCGCGGCATCGACGCGTAATGAAAAACTGTTTTTT.

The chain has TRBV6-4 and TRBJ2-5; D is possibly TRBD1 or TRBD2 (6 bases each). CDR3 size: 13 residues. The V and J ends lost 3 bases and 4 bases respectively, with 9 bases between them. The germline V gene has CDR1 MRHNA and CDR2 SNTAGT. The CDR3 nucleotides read TGTGCCAGCAGTGAGGAGGGGGGAGAGACCCAGTACTTC. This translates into CASSEEGGETQYF.

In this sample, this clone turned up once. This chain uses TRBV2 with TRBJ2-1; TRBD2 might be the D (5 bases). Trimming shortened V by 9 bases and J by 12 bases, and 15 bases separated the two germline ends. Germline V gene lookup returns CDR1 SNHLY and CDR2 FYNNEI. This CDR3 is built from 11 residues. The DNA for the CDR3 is TGTGCCAGAAAACTAGGTGCAGGGCAGTTCTTC. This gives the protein CARKLGAGQFF.

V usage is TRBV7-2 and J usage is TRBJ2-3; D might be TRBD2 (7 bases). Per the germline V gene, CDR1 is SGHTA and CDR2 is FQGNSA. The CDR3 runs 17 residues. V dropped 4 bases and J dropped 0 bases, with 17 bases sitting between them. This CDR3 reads CASSYGRRGRSTDTQYF. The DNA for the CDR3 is TGTGCCAGCAGCTACGGTCGGCGGGGGCGTAGCACAGATACGCAGTATTTT.

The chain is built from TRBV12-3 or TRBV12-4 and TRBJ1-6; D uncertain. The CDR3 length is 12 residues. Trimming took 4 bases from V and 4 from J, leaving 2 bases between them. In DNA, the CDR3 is TGTGCCAGCAGTTCATATAATTCACCCCTCCACTTT. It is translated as CASSSYNSPLHF.

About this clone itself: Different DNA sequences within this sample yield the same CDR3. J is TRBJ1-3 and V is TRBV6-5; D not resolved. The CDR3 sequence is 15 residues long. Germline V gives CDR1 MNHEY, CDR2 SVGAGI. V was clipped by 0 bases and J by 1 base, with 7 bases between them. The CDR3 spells CASSYSGGSGNTIYF. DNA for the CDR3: TGTGCCAGCAGTTACTCAGGAGGGTCTGGAAACACCATATATTTT.

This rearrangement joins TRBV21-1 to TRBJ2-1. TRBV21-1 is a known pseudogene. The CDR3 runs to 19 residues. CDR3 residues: CASSKEETCRDPLYNEQFF. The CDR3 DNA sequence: TGTGCCAGCAGCAAAGAAGAAACTTGTAGGGATCCTCTCTACAATGAGCAGTTCTTC.

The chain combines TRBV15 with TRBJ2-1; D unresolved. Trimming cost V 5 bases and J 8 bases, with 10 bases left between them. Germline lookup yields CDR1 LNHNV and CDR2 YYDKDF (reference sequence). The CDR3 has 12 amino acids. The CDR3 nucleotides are TGTGCCACCAGCGGCCCCGAGGATGAGCAGTTCTTC. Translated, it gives CATSGPEDEQFF.

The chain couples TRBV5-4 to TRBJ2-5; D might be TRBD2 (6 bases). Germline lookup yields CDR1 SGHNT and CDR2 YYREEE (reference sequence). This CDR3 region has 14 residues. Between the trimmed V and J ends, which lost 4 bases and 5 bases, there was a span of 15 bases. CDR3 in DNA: TGTGCCAGCAGCCACTCCGGGAGCCGGGAGACCCAGTACTTC. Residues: CASSHSGSRETQYF.

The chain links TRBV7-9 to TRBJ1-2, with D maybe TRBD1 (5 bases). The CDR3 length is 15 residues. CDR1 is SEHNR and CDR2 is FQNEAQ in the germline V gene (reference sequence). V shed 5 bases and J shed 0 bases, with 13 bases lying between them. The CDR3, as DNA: TGTGCCAGCAGCGTCGTCGGGACCGCTAACTATGGCTACACCTTC. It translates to CASSVVGTANYGYTF.